This TCR beta chain was observed in a study of Graves' ophthalmopathy and Graves' hyperthyroidism (dated by TCRdb to between 2018 and 2020). Broadly, across the study: Hyperthyroidism was considered stable if no progression to ophthalmopathy occurred within 18 months of follow-up. The study used TCR beta repertoire signatures to distinguish Graves' ophthalmopathy from Graves' hyperthyroidism and to predict progression to ophthalmopathy. In total, approximately 140 blood samples were TCR-sequenced: 40 to 45 ophthalmopathy, 80 or so hyperthyroidism and approximately 17 hyperthyroidism-to-ophthalmopathy patients. A discovery set of more than 90 patients (43 ophthalmopathy, just over 55 stable hyperthyroidism) was enrolled to explore V-J signatures distinguishing ophthalmopathy from hyperthyroidism. An independent validation cohort comprised 18 hyperthyroidism patients and 15 to 17 patients who later progressed from hyperthyroidism to ophthalmopathy. In five to seven hyperthyroidism patients, T-cell repertoires of thyroid tissue and blood were compared. Following sampling, methimazole starting at 30 mg daily was administered to hyperthyroidism patients, and high-dose intravenous methylprednisolone was administered to ophthalmopathy patients.

The hyperthyroidism patients were 18 to 65 years old and newly diagnosed, with a disease duration of less than 2 months. Patients with other autoimmune diseases, uncontrolled infections, pregnancy or lactation were excluded. Diagnosis was based on clinical symptoms, serum thyroxine, TRAb, thyroid ultrasound and orbital computed tomography. Total RNA was extracted using Trizol reagent, and RNA quality was checked on an Agilent 2100 Bioanalyzer. Reading the germline V gene gives CDR1 SGHTA and CDR2 FQGTGA. V ends up 1 base short and J 1 base short, with an unmatched junction base count of 4. The cysteine opens and the phenylalanine closes a CDR3 of 17 amino acids. The entry retains the CDR3 DNA only, 51 bases that are in frame from base 1. For repertoire sequencing, TCR beta CDR3 regions were amplified from RNA transcripts. A first-round RT-PCR used HTBI primers with the Qiagen OneStep RT-PCR kit, followed by a second-round multiplex PCR, size selection and purification. Sequencing of the libraries was carried out on an Illumina HiSeq2000 in paired-end mode with 100 bp reads. The source study handled its data this way. Reads were processed with SOAPnuke, discarding reads with adapters, uncalled bases, mean Phred below 15, or no exact constant-primer or identifier match. High-quality paired reads were merged with COPE v1.2.5. Unique nucleotide sequences were defined as clonotypes and aligned to IMGT TRB V, D and J references using MiTCR v1.1. The analysis was limited to V-J combinations with a frequency above 0.0001, which together covered over 99% of the repertoires. A TCR clonal expansion and chaos score per V-J combination was defined as the ratio of F50 clonal expansion to chaos observed in the TCRdist matrix. Welch's t-statistics and random forest were used to reduce features to about 14 V-J combinations, which were fed into a naive Bayes classifier. Thyroid-blood repertoire similarity was quantified with the Morisita-Horn index. TCRdb reanalyzed the raw reads on its own, using fastp at Q25 for trimming and MiXCR for clone calling, and kept in-frame beta chains. A single entry per CDR3 protein holds the most common genes and DNA from its merged rows. These V and J calls originate from TCRdb's pipeline instead of the authors' own analysis. Present in this sample are 580,000 or so distinct CDR3 sequences, approximately 35% of which were seen just once. Jointly, the top ten make up around 4.6% of the sample.

A word on this clonotype: Its binding antigen is unknown. One base away there is no much larger clone; base qualities are not given.

General conclusions and limits of the study: Most expanded thyroid clonotypes with a frequency above 0.001 also appeared in blood, which suggests that blood repertoires may reflect the immune response in the thyroid. In validation, the model predicted ophthalmopathy progression with 70.59% sensitivity and roughly 72% specificity; more than ten predicted patients were CT-confirmed with GO in a median of 6.5 months. In cross-validation, the 13-signature model distinguished ophthalmopathy from stable hyperthyroidism with about 90% sensitivity and nearly 82% specificity, and in the test set the corresponding values were roughly 80% and 76%. Sample size was not predetermined statistically, and investigators were not blinded to group allocation.

This TCR derives from an adult man with Graves' hyperthyroidism. The rearranged segments are TRBV7-3 and TRBJ1-1; the central 12 bases match TRBD1. Sequenced: peripheral blood or thyroid tissue (not recorded which). The encoded CDR3 is CASSLSPGQGANTEAFF. The bases read TGTGCCAGCAGCTTAAGTCCGGGACAGGGGGCGAACACTGAAGCTTTCTTT.